The 20 T cell receptor beta chains reported below all come from one sample, sequenced in a study of shared clonotypes between healthy human individuals. Sequencing used immunoSEQ multiplex PCR; TCRdb keeps in-frame clones, though not all of them. Seen here are about 2.3 million clones, 85% to 95% observed once, and the top ten hold about 0.36%. Material for sequencing was naive CD4+ T cells from PBMCs. This sample's subset: CD45RA+ positively selected. These receptors all stem from a man between 18 and 29 years old in good health. Some clones in this sample may be carry-over from other donors' samples.

The chain uses TRBV5-1 and TRBJ2-6, with TRBD2 matching over 9 bases. V lost 1 base and J lost 1; bases outside the gene matches: 6. This CDR3 region has 18 residues. Per the germline V gene, CDR1 is SGHRS and CDR2 is YFSETQ. The CDR3 is CASSLLTSGQSGANVLTF. The CDR3 DNA sequence: TGCGCCAGCAGCTTGTTGACTAGCGGCCAATCTGGGGCCAACGTCCTGACTTTC.

On this clone: The same CDR3 also results from other DNA sequences found in this sample. This chain uses TRBV5-1 with TRBJ2-1; the D gene is possibly TRBD2 (6 bases). This CDR3 spans 14 amino acids. Germline assignment: CDR1 SGHRS and CDR2 YFSETQ. Trimming took off 2 bases at V and 3 bases at J, with 9 bases between the two ends. For the CDR3, the DNA is TGCGCCAGCAGCTTCCCGGGGGTCTACAATGAGCAGTTCTTC. Translation: CASSFPGVYNEQFF.

The chain joins TRBV7-9 to TRBJ2-2, with D possibly being TRBD1 or TRBD2 (6 bases each). Deletions cut 5 bases from V and 0 bases from J, with 13 bases between. The CDR3 sequence is 16 residues long. Germline V gene sequence: CDR1 SEHNR, CDR2 FQNEAQ (reference sequence). CDR3 in amino acids: CASSPRGHPNTGELFF. The CDR3 DNA sequence: TGTGCCAGCAGCCCCCGGGGGCATCCGAACACCGGGGAGCTGTTTTTT. The full variable domain, completed using reference TRBV7-9 and TRBJ2-2, is DTGVSQNPRHKITKRGQNVTFRCDPISEHNRLYWYRQTLGQGPEFLTYFQNEAQLEKSRLLSDRFSAERPKGSFSTLEIQRTEQGDSAMYLCASSPRGHPNTGELFFGEGSRLTVL.

V is TRBV19 and J is TRBJ1-1; possible D gene TRBD1, 6 bases. The germline V and J ends were trimmed by 8 bases and 1 base, with 11 bases remaining between them. This CDR3 has 13 amino acids. Germline lookup yields CDR1 LNHDA and CDR2 SQIVND (reference sequence). CDR3 DNA sequence: TGTGCCAGTCGAAACAGGGAGAACACTGAAGCTTTCTTT. Its translation is CASRNRENTEAFF.

The CDR3 DNA is TGTGCCAGCAGCCCACGGACAGGGTATAGCGATACGCAGTATTTT. Translation gives CASSPRTGYSDTQYF. The V and J genes are TRBV5-4 and TRBJ2-3; TRBD1 agrees at 8 bases. Trimming removed 4 bases from V and 6 bases from J; junction bases left unmatched: 10. The CDR3 contains 15 residues. Germline CDR1 SGHNT, CDR2 YYREEE (reference sequence).

This clone was found once. The chain joins TRBV5-1 to TRBJ2-3, with TRBD2 as a possible D gene (6 bases). The CDR3 is 12 amino acids. Germline values: CDR1 SGHRS, CDR2 YFSETQ. Trimming cost V 7 bases and J 12 bases, with 18 bases left between them. CDR3 in DNA: TGCGCCAGCTTTGGGGAGGCTGGGTCCCAGTATTTT. Translated, it gives CASFGEAGSQYF.

Details on this clone: The same CDR3 can be traced to other DNA sequences in this sample. V gene TRBV7-3 combines with J gene TRBJ2-2; D call uncertain. Germline-derived CDR1 and CDR2 are SGHTA and FQGTGA. Trimming took 1 base from V and 0 from J, leaving 3 bases between them. The CDR3 length is 14 residues. CDR3 amino acids: CASSLNPNTGELFF. CDR3 sequence (DNA): TGTGCCAGCAGCTTAAACCCGAACACCGGGGAGCTGTTTTTT.

J is TRBJ2-1 and V is TRBV27, with D perhaps assigned TRBD1 or TRBD2 (5 bases each). CDR1 is MNHEY and CDR2 is SMNVEV in the germline V gene (reference sequence). The CDR3 totals 12 residues. V shed 6 bases and J shed 10 bases, with 13 bases lying between them. CDR3 sequence: CASSTIGTEQFF. The CDR3 DNA reads as TGTGCCAGCAGCACGATCGGGACGGAGCAGTTCTTC.

V is TRBV28 and J is TRBJ1-4; 9 bases align to TRBD1. Trimming removed 6 bases from V and 8 bases from J; junction bases left unmatched: 7. CDR1 is MDHEN, CDR2 SYDVKM, per germline. The CDR3 is made up of 14 amino acids. The CDR3 here is CASRGTGSSEKLFF. The CDR3 DNA sequence: TGTGCCAGCAGGGGGACAGGGAGCAGCGAAAAACTGTTTTTT. The entire variable domain, with the rest obtained from reference TRBV28 and TRBJ1-4, is as follows: DVKVTQSSRYLVKRTGEKVFLECVQDMDHENMFWYRQDPGLGLRLIYFSYDVKMKEKGDIPEGYSVSREKKERFSLILESASTNQTSMYLCASRGTGSSEKLFFGSGTQLSVL.

The gene calls are TRBV9 and TRBJ2-2; 10 bases align to TRBD1. V lost 2 bases, J lost 5 bases, and 3 bases stayed unmatched. CDR1 and CDR2 from the germline V gene are SGDLS and YYNGEE. There are 15 residues in the CDR3. The CDR3 loop reads CASSVTGGETGELFF. CDR3 DNA sequence: TGTGCCAGCAGCGTGACAGGGGGCGAGACCGGGGAGCTGTTTTTT.

The rearrangement joins TRBV25-1 to TRBJ1-1; D is unresolved. The CDR3 runs to 14 residues. The germline V gene has CDR1 MGHDK and CDR2 SYGVNS. The V end lost 3 bases, the J end lost 1 base, and 9 bases lay between the germline ends. CDR3: CASSDGRGNTEAFF. The CDR3 DNA follows: TGTGCCAGCAGTGACGGACGGGGGAACACTGAAGCTTTCTTT. The full variable domain, with the rest looked up from reference TRBV25-1 and TRBJ1-1, is EADIYQTPRYLVIGTGKKITLECSQTMGHDKMYWYQQDPGMELHLIHYSYGVNSTEKGDLSSESTVSRIRTEHFPLTLESARPSHTSQYLCASSDGRGNTEAFFGQGTRLTVV.

This clone was observed a single time. The CDR3, as DNA: TGTGCCAGCATTGCGTACCTTGCGGCGGGGGCGGAGCAGTTCTTC. Its protein is CASIAYLAAGAEQFF. The chain combines TRBV6-5 with TRBJ2-1; D might be TRBD2 (7 bases). The V gene's germline CDR1 is MNHEY and CDR2 SVGAGI. Trimming pared 7 bases from V and 10 bases from J, leaving 23 bases between. This CDR3 is built from 15 residues.

DNA for the CDR3: TGCGCCAGCAGCAGCCGGGGACTAGCGGGAGGACAATCCTTGGTGCCTAGTGGCACAGATACGCAGTATTTT. Translated: CASSSRGLAGGQSLVPSGTDTQYF. The rearrangement joins TRBV5-1 to TRBJ2-3; TRBD2 agrees at 15 bases. V lost 4 bases, J lost 1 base, and 25 bases stayed unmatched. Germline CDR1 reads SGHRS; CDR2 reads YFSETQ. The CDR3 extends over 24 amino acids.

The V call is TRBV5-4, the J call TRBJ2-7, with 8 bases that match TRBD2. With 4 bases clipped from V and 6 bases from J, the junction kept 12 bases outside the gene matches. This CDR3 comprises 15 residues. In germline, CDR1 is SGHNT, CDR2 YYREEE (reference sequence). The CDR3, as DNA: TGTGCCAGCAGCCCGATGGGGAGCGGGAGAGTCGAGCAGTACTTC. It translates to CASSPMGSGRVEQYF.

The chain has TRBV10-3 and TRBJ2-5; D gene ambiguous. Germline-derived CDR1 and CDR2 are ENHRY and SYGVKD. Deletions cut 10 bases from V and 5 bases from J, with 17 bases between. This CDR3 has 13 amino acids. CDR3 sequence reads: CATTQGPHETQYF. As DNA, the CDR3 is TGTGCCACCACCCAAGGGCCTCATGAGACCCAGTACTTC.

This clone was seen a single time. The rearrangement joins TRBV7-3 to TRBJ2-1; 10 bases fit TRBD1. Losses at the gene ends were 2 bases for V and 10 bases for J; bases not matched to a gene: 11. Looked up from germline, CDR1 is SGHTA and CDR2 is FQGTGA. The CDR3 sequence is 16 residues long. The DNA for the CDR3 is TGTGCCAGCAGCTTATCTTCTAGACAGGGGGCATGGGAGCAGTTCTTC. Translation: CASSLSSRQGAWEQFF.

The chain links TRBV5-6 to TRBJ2-7; D is possibly TRBD2 (5 bases). The V gene lost 2 bases and the J gene lost 1 base, with 10 bases spanning the gap. Germline assignment: CDR1 SGHDT and CDR2 YYEEEE. The CDR3 is 14 amino acids. CDR3: CASSLLGVSYEQYF. The CDR3, as DNA: TGTGCCAGCAGCTTATTGGGAGTATCCTACGAGCAGTACTTC.

Comments on this clone: Other nucleotide sequences from this sample produce the same CDR3. This chain uses TRBV29-1 with TRBJ2-7; D tentatively reads TRBD1 or TRBD2 (5 bases each). The CDR3 has 12 residues. Trimming cost V 6 bases and J 2 bases, with 11 bases left between them. The germline gives CDR1 SQVTM, CDR2 ANQGSEA. In DNA, the CDR3 is TGCAGCGTAGGGACGGACACCTACGAGCAGTACTTC. Translating it yields CSVGTDTYEQYF.

The chain employs TRBV5-1 and TRBJ2-5; TRBD1 matches 8 bases. Looked up from germline, CDR1 is SGHRS and CDR2 is YFSETQ. Germline trimming cut 4 bases from V and 4 bases from J; bases unmatched to any gene: 9. CDR3 length: 15 residues. CDR3 DNA sequence: TGCGCCAGCAGCGACGGACAGGGAGCGGCAGAGACCCAGTACTTC. Translated, it gives CASSDGQGAAETQYF.

The rearrangement links TRBV5-1 to TRBJ2-7, with D tentatively TRBD1 (6 bases). V dropped 0 bases and J dropped 4 bases, with 11 bases sitting between them. This CDR3 contains 14 residues. Germline V lookup: CDR1 SGHRS, CDR2 YFSETQ. The CDR3 DNA is TGCGCCAGCAGCTTGGAAGGACAGCTATACGAGCAGTACTTC. This sequence encodes CASSLEGQLYEQYF.